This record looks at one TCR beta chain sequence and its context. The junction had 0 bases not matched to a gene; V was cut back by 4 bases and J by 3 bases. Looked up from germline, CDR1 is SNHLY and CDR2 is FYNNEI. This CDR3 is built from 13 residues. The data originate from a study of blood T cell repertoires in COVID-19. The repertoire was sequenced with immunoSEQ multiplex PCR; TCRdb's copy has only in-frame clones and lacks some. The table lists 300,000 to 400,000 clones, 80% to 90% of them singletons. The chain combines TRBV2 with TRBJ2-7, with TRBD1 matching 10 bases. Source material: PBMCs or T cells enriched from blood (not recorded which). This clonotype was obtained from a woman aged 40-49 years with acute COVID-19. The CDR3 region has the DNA TGTGCCAGCAGTGGGGACAGGGGCTACGAGCAGTACTTC. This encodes CASSGDRGYEQYF.